The 7 T cell receptor beta chains given below trace back to one sample, sequenced in a study of tumor-infiltrating lymphocytes in primary liver carcinoma. It was unsorted whole blood that yielded blood RNA, and germline DNA was also extracted. Synthesis of TCR beta cDNA was carried out from approximately 470 ng total RNA with a constant-region primer. It was through three nested multiplex PCR rounds of slightly modified ARM-PCR that TCR beta libraries arose. PCR rounds one and two used TRBV1-TRBV30 forward primers with a C-beta reverse primer for around 11 cycles each. One entry per CDR3 protein results from TCRdb running MiXCR on the multiplex PCR reads. Seen here are approximately 320,000 distinct CDR3 sequences, roughly 60% observed once, and the top ten hold more than 15%. What was sequenced was peripheral blood. These receptors came from a young woman with primary liver carcinoma and hepatitis B virus infection.

To note about this clonotype: This may stem from a read error, because a much larger clone lies one nucleotide away. This chain uses TRBV29-1 with TRBJ2-1; D is undetermined. Germline CDR1 and CDR2: SQVTM and ANQGSEA. This CDR3 has 13 amino acids. V was shortened by 4 bases and J by 7 bases, with 14 bases between the two germline ends. The CDR3 spells CSVATALDNEQFF. The DNA for the CDR3 is TGCAGCGTTGCCACTGCGCTAGATAATGAGCAGTTCTTC.

Of note for this clonotype: One junction end does not reproduce the germline sequence, and a read error may be involved. The chain recombines TRBV29-1 with TRBJ2-7; D could derive from TRBD1 or TRBD2 (5 bases each). The germline CDR1 and CDR2 sequences are SQVTM and ANQGSEA. The CDR3 consists of 14 residues. The DNA of the CDR3 is TGCGGCGTCGTTACCCGGGGCATCTCCTACGAGCAGTACTTC. Its translation is CGVVTRGISYEQYF.

V usage is TRBV12-3 or TRBV12-4 and J usage is TRBJ1-2, with D possibly TRBD1 on 6 matching bases. The ends were cut back, 3 bases at V and 3 bases at J, with 8 bases in the middle. This CDR3 comprises 13 residues. The DNA for the CDR3 is TGTGCCAGCAGTTTGGGGGCAGACTATGGCTACACCTTC. Translated, it gives CASSLGADYGYTF.

Remarks on this clonotype: At one end, the junction sequence differs from germline, possibly due to a read error. The chain couples TRBV5-1 to TRBJ2-1; 7 nucleotides agree with TRBD2. The V gene's germline CDR1 is SGHRS and CDR2 YFSETQ. The CDR3 runs to 17 residues. The CDR3, as DNA: TGCGCCGGCAGCTTGGAGGTTCGCGGGAGCATTTTGAATGAGCAGTTCTTC. Its protein is CAGSLEVRGSILNEQFF. Variable domain in full (rest from reference TRBV5-1 and TRBJ2-1): KAGVTQTPRYLIKTRGQQVTLSCSPISGHRSVSWYQQTPGQGLQFLFEYFSETQRNKGNFPGRFSGRQFSNSRSEMNVSTLELGDSALYLCAGSLEVRGSILNEQFFGPGTRLTVL.

A remark on this clonotype: A single base separates this from a much larger clone, so it may be a read error. The chain combines TRBV4-3 with TRBJ2-7; the match to TRBD2 covers 9 bases. The CDR3 length is 17 residues. Per the germline V gene, CDR1 is LGHNA and CDR2 is YSLEER. The V and J ends lost 4 bases and 3 bases, in that order; junction bases with no gene match: 13. CDR3 sequence reads: CASSPSRLAEKNYEQYF. In DNA, the CDR3 is TGCGCCAGCAGCCCATCTAGACTAGCGGAAAAGAACTACGAGCAGTACTTC.

This chain connects TRBV7-9 to TRBJ2-7; no firm D call. V lost 6 bases to trimming and J lost 0 bases, with 24 bases between them. Germline CDR1 is SEHNR and CDR2 is FQNEAQ (reference sequence). The CDR3 consists of 18 residues. In DNA form, the CDR3 reads TGTGCCAGCAGATCCCCGCCCCATTTTACGGGCCCCTCCTACGAGCAGTACTTC. Translating it yields CASRSPPHFTGPSYEQYF.

Comment on this clonotype: The missing conserved phenylalanine or tryptophan at the end of this CDR3 makes a read error likely. This chain uses TRBV11-1 with TRBJ2-5; D is ambiguous. Germline lookup yields CDR1 SGHAT and CDR2 FQDESV (reference sequence). The CDR3 length is 15 residues. The CDR3 spells CASSLEWGTQETQYL. The CDR3 DNA follows: TGTGCCAGCAGCTTAGAATGGGGAACCCAAGAGACTCAGTACCTC.